Following are 17 T cell receptor beta chains from one sample sequenced in a study of cytomegalovirus exposure and HLA in healthy donors. Using immunoSEQ multiplex PCR, the repertoire was profiled, and TCRdb retains in-frame clones only, with some absent. The sample lists around 190,000 clones; about 81% were seen once. Sequencing was done on a sample of PBMCs. Source of these receptors: a woman in her twenties or thirties in good health and CMV-seronegative.

The rearrangement links TRBV6-1 to TRBJ2-1; 8 bases line up with TRBD2. The CDR3 length is 12 residues. Losses at the gene ends were 4 bases for V and 12 bases for J; bases not matched to a gene: 5. Germline CDR1 is MNHNS and CDR2 is SASEGT. The CDR3 DNA reads TGTGCCAGCAGTGCAAGCGGGAGTGGGCAGTTCTTC. Translated, it gives CASSASGSGQFF.

The chain is built from TRBV6-6 and TRBJ2-7; TRBD2 is a possible D gene (6 bases). CDR3 length: 16 residues. Germline V gives CDR1 MNHNY, CDR2 SVGAGI (reference sequence). The ends were cut back, 6 bases at V and 3 bases at J, with 21 bases in the middle. CDR3 sequence reads: CASSPIFGGALYEQYF. The CDR3, as DNA: TGTGCCAGCAGCCCCATTTTTGGCGGGGCGCTCTACGAGCAGTACTTC.

The chain recombines TRBV25-1 with TRBJ1-1, with D possibly being TRBD1 (6 bases). Germline values: CDR1 MGHDK, CDR2 SYGVNS. The germline V and J ends were trimmed by 7 bases and 5 bases, with 14 bases remaining between them. This CDR3 has 13 residues. The CDR3 reads CASTLGQGTEAFF. Here the CDR3 DNA reads TGTGCCAGCACCCTGGGGCAGGGGACTGAAGCTTTCTTT.

The gene calls are TRBV12-5 and TRBJ2-7; the D gene is possibly TRBD2 (7 bases). V was trimmed by 1 base and J by 6 bases, leaving 10 bases between them. From germline, CDR1 is LGHNT and CDR2 FRNRAP. The CDR3 is 13 residues long. CDR3 DNA: TGTGCTAGTGGTTTGGAGGGAGGGGGCGAGCAGTACTTC. Residues: CASGLEGGGEQYF.

This clone was seen more than once but under ten times. J is TRBJ1-2 and V is TRBV19; possibly TRBD1 for D (6 bases). Germline V gene sequence: CDR1 LNHDA, CDR2 SQIVND (reference sequence). The CDR3 runs 15 residues. Trimming left V 1 base short and J 2 bases short, with 11 bases between. DNA for the CDR3: TGTGCCAGTAGTATAGTCTACAGGGACAACTATGGCTACACCTTC. It codes for CASSIVYRDNYGYTF.

J is TRBJ2-2 and V is TRBV5-1, with D tentatively TRBD1 (5 bases). This CDR3 is 15 amino acids long. Trimming took off 0 bases at V and 0 bases at J, with 6 bases between the two ends. The germline gives CDR1 SGHRS, CDR2 YFSETQ. The CDR3, as DNA: TGCGCCAGCAGCTTGGGGGGCTCGAACACCGGGGAGCTGTTTTTT. Translation: CASSLGGSNTGELFF.

The rearrangement links TRBV27 to TRBJ2-1; 7 bases map to TRBD2. In germline, CDR1 is MNHEY, CDR2 SMNVEV (reference sequence). V was pared by 6 bases and J by 7 bases, with 12 bases of the junction left unmatched. CDR3 length: 15 residues. This chain's CDR3 is CASRLDRRGGNEQFF. CDR3 sequence (DNA): TGTGCCAGCAGACTCGACCGCCGGGGAGGGAATGAGCAGTTCTTC.

The chain links TRBV29-1 to TRBJ1-1, with D perhaps TRBD1 (5 bases). Germline V gives CDR1 SQVTM, CDR2 ANQGSEA. The ends were cut back, 7 bases at V and 5 bases at J, with 14 bases in the middle. The CDR3 totals 12 residues. The CDR3 sequence is CSATGVGTEAFF. CDR3 DNA: TGCAGCGCCACGGGGGTGGGGACTGAAGCTTTCTTT.

The rearrangement uses TRBV4-1 and TRBJ2-3, with D possibly TRBD2 on 5 matching bases. CDR1 is MGHRA, CDR2 YSYEKL, per germline. V lost 1 base and J lost 2, with 10 bases in between. This CDR3 spans 15 amino acids. CDR3 coding DNA: TGCGCCAGCAGCCAAGTTCCGGGAAACACAGATACGCAGTATTTT. Protein sequence: CASSQVPGNTDTQYF.

The chain joins TRBV6-1 to TRBJ1-2; no definite D call. V lost 5 bases, J lost 7 bases, and 20 bases lay in between. The CDR3 spans 15 residues. CDR1 is MNHNS, CDR2 SASEGT, per germline. This CDR3 reads CASSWLAGLGSGYTF. CDR3 sequence (DNA): TGTGCCAGCAGTTGGCTGGCAGGCCTCGGTAGTGGCTACACCTTC.

The gene calls are TRBV4-1 and TRBJ1-1, with D perhaps matching TRBD1 (5 bases). The germline V gene encodes CDR1 MGHRA and CDR2 YSYEKL. The CDR3 is made up of 15 amino acids. Trimming removed 0 bases at V and 0 bases at J, with 8 bases between. The CDR3 DNA sequence: TGCGCCAGCAGCCAAGACAGGGTACTGAACACTGAAGCTTTCTTT. This encodes CASSQDRVLNTEAFF.

In its sample, this clone was seen a few times. The chain carries TRBV6-1 and TRBJ2-6; a weak D match, TRBD1 (5 bases). The CDR3 is made up of 15 amino acids. V lost 6 bases and J 1 base, leaving 10 bases between the germline ends. Germline loops: CDR1 MNHNS, CDR2 SASEGT. The CDR3 is CASRTQGSGANVLTF. The DNA of the CDR3 is TGTGCCAGCAGGACGCAGGGTTCTGGGGCCAACGTCCTGACTTTC.

The J gene is TRBJ2-7, the V gene TRBV18, with D tentatively TRBD2 (5 bases). Germline V gives CDR1 KGHSH, CDR2 LQKENI. V was shortened by 3 bases and J by 1 base, with 10 bases between the two germline ends. The CDR3 totals 14 residues. The DNA for the CDR3 is TGTGCCAGCTCACCTAACTCGGGATCCTACGAGCAGTACTTC. Translated, it gives CASSPNSGSYEQYF.

In its sample, this clone was seen once. V usage is TRBV30 and J usage is TRBJ1-1, with unresolved D. CDR1 is GTSNPN, CDR2 SVGIG, per germline (reference sequence). The length of the CDR3 is 16 residues. V lost 3 bases and J lost 4, with 21 bases in between. The CDR3, as DNA: TGTGCCTGGAGCCACCTAAGGGAGGGAGGGTCCACTGAAGCTTTCTTT. Translating gives CAWSHLREGGSTEAFF.

The genes are TRBV6-5 and TRBJ1-1; TRBD1 might be the D (5 bases). This CDR3 region has 15 residues. Germline V gene sequence: CDR1 MNHEY, CDR2 SVGAGI. Deletions cut 6 bases from V and 1 base from J, with 15 bases between. CDR3 sequence: CASRPDRSPNTEAFF. The CDR3 bases are TGTGCCAGCAGGCCCGACAGATCCCCGAACACTGAAGCTTTCTTT.

The gene calls are TRBV6-5 and TRBJ1-2; 8 positions match TRBD1. The CDR3 covers 15 residues. With 4 bases clipped from V and 4 bases from J, the junction kept 8 bases outside the gene matches. Germline assignment: CDR1 MNHEY and CDR2 SVGAGI. The CDR3 here is CASSSGQELLYGYTF. CDR3 DNA sequence: TGTGCCAGCAGTTCGGGACAGGAACTTCTCTATGGCTACACCTTC.

This clone was seen only once. CDR3 loop: CASRDQGALVYEQFF. The CDR3 DNA follows: TGTGCCAGCAGAGACCAGGGGGCGTTGGTGTATGAGCAGTTCTTC. The chain couples TRBV7-9 to TRBJ2-1, with TRBD1 identical over 8 bases. In germline, CDR1 is SEHNR, CDR2 FQNEAQ (reference sequence). V was pared by 6 bases and J by 8 bases, with 12 bases of the junction left unmatched. There are 15 residues in the CDR3.